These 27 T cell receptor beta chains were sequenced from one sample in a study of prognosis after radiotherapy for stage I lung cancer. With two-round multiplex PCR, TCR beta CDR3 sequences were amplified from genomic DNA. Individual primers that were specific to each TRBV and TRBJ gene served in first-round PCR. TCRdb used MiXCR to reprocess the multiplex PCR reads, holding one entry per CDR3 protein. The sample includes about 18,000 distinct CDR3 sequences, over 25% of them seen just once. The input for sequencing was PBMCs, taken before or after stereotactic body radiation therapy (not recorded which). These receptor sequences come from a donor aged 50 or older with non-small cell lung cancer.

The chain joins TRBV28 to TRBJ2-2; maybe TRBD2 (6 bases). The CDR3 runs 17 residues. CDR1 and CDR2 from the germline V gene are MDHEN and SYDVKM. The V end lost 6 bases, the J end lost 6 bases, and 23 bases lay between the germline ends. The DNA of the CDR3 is TGTGCCAGCAGCCTGACTATCTGGAGGGCCAAGGCCGGGGAGCTGTTTTTT. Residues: CASSLTIWRAKAGELFF.

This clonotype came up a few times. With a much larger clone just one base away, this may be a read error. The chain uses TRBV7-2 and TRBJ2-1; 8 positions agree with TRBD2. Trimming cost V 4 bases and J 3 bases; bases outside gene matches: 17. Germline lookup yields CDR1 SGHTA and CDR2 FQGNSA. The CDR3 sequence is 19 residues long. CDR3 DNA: TGTGCCAGCAGCTCCGGGGGGGGGAAAGGGCCAAAGAACTACAATGAGCAGTTCTTC. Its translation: CASSSGGGKGPKNYNEQFF. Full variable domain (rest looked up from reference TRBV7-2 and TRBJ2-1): GAGVSQSPSNKVTEKGKDVELRCDPISGHTALYWYRQSLGQGLEFLIYFQGNSAPDKSGLPSDRFSAERTGGSVSTLTIQRTQQEDSAVYLCASSSGGGKGPKNYNEQFFGPGTRLTVL.

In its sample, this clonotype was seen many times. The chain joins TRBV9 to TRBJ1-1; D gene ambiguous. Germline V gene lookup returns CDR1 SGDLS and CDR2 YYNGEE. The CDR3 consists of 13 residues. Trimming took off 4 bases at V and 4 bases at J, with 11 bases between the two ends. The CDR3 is CASSHNSGTEAFF. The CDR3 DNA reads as TGTGCCAGCAGCCATAACTCGGGCACTGAAGCTTTCTTT.

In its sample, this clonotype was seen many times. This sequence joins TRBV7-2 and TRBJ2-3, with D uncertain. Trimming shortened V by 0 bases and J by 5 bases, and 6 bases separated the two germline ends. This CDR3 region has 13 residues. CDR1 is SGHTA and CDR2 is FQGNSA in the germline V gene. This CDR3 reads CASSLASEDTQYF. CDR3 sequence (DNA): TGTGCCAGCAGCTTAGCGTCGGAAGATACGCAGTATTTT.

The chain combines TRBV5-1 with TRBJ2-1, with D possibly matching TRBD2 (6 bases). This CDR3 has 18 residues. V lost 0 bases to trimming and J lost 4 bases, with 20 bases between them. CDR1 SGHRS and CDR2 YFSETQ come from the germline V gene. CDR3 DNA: TGCGCCAGCAGCTTGGCGGGTCTAGGGACTTTCAGGTACAATGAGCAGTTCTTC. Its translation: CASSLAGLGTFRYNEQFF.

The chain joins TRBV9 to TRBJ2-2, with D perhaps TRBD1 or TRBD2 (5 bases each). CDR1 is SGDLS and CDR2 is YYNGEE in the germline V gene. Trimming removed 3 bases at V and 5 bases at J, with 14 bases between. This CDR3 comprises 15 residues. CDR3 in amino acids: CASSDTPWGTGELFF. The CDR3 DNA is TGTGCCAGCAGCGACACCCCATGGGGGACCGGGGAGCTGTTTTTT.

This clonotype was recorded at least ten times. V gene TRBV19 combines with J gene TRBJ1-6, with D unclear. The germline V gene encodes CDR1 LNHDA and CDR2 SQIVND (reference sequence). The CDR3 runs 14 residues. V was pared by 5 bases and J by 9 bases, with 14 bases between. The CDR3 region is CASSQGFGVSPLHF. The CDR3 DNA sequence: TGTGCCAGTAGTCAAGGCTTTGGAGTTTCACCCCTCCACTTT.

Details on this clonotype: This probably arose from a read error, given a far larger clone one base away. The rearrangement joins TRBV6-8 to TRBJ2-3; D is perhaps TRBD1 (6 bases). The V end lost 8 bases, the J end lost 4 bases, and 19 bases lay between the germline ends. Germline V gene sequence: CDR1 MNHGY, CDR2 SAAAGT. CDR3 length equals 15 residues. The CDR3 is CASSPDRRLSDTQYF. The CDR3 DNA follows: TGTGCCAGCTCCCCGGACAGACGGTTGTCAGATACGCAGTATTTT.

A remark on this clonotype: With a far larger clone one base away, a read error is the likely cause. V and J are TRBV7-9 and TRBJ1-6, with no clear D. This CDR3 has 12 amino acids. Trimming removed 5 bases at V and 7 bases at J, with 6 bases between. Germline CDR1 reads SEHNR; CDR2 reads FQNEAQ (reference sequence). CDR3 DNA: TGTGCCAGCAGCCAAGAGAATTCACCCCTCCACTTT. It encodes CASSQENSPLHF. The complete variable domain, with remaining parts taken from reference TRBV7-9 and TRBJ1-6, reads DTGVSQNPRHKITKRGQNVTFRCDPISEHNRLYWYRQTLGQGPEFLTYFQNEAQLEKSRLLSDRFSAERPKGSFSTLEIQRTEQGDSAMYLCASSQENSPLHFGNGTRLTVT.

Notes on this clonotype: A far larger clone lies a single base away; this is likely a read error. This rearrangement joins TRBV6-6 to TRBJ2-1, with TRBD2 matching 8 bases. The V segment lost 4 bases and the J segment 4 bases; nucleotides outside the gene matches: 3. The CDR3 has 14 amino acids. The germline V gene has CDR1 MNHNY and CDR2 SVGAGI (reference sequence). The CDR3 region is CASSWREVYNEQFF. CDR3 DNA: TGTGCCAGCAGTTGGCGGGAGGTATACAATGAGCAGTTCTTC.

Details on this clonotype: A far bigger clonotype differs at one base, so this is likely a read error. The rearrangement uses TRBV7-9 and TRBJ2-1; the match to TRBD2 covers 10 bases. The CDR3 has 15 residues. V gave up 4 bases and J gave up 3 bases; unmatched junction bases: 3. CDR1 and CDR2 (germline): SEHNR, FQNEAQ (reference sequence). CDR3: CASSSGLAYYNEQFF. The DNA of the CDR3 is TGTGCCAGCAGCTCGGGACTAGCGTACTACAATGAGCAGTTCTTC. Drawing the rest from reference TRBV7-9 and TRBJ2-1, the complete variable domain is DTGVSQNPRHKITKRGQNVTFRCDPISEHNRLYWYRQTLGQGPEFLTYFQNEAQLEKSRLLSDRFSAERPKGSFSTLEIQRTEQGDSAMYLCASSSGLAYYNEQFFGPGTRLTVL.

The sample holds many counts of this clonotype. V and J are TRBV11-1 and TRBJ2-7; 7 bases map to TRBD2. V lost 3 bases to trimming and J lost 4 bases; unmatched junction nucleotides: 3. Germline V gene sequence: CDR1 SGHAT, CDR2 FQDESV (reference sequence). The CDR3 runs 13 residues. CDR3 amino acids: CASSFGRVYEQYF. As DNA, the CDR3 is TGTGCCAGCAGCTTTGGGAGGGTATACGAGCAGTACTTC.

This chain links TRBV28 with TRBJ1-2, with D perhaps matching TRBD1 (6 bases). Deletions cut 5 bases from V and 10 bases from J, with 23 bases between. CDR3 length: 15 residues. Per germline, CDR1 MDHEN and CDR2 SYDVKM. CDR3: CASSPTGLPRGVYTF. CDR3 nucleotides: TGTGCCAGCAGTCCCACTGGACTTCCCAGGGGTGTCTACACCTTC.

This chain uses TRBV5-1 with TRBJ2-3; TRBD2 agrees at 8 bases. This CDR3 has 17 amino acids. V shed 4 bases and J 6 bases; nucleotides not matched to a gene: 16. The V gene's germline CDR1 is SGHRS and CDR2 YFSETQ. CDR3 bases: TGCGCCAGCAGCCCAACCTGGAGTAGCGGGGAGGGGGATACGCAGTATTTT. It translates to CASSPTWSSGEGDTQYF.

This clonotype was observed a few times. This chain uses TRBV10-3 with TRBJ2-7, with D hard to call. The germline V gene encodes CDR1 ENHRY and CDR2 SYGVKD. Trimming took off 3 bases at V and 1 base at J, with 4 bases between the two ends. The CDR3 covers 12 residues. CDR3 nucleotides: TGTGCCATCAGTGAACTATCCTACGAGCAGTACTTC. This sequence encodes CAISELSYEQYF.

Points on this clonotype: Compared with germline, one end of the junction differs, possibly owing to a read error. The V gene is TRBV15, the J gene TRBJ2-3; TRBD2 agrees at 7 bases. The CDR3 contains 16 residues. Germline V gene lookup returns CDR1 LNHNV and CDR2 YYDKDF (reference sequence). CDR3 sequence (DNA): TGTGCCACCATCAGAGGCCTAGCGGCTAGCACAGGTACGCAGTATTTT. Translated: CATIRGLAASTGTQYF.

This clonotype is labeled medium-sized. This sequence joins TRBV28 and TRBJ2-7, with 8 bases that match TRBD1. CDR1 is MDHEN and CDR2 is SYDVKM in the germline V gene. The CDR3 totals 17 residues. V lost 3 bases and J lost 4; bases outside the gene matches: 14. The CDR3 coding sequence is TGTGCCAGCAGTTTTTGGTCCCAGGGGGCGCAGGGATACGAGCAGTACTTC. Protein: CASSFWSQGAQGYEQYF.

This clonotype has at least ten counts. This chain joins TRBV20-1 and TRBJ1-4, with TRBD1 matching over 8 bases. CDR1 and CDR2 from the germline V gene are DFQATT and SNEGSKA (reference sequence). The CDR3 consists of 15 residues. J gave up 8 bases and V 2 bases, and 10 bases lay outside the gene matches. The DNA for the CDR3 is TGCAGTGCTAGAAAGAACAGGGGGAAGTCGGAAAAACTGTTTTTT. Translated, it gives CSARKNRGKSEKLFF.

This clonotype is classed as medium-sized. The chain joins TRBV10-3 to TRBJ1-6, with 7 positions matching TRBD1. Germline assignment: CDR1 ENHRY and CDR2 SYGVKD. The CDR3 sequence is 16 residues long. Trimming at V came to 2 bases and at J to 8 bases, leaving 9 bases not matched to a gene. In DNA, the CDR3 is TGTGCCATCAGTGAGACAGGGGCCAGTTGGTATTCACCCCTCCACTTT. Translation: CAISETGASWYSPLHF.

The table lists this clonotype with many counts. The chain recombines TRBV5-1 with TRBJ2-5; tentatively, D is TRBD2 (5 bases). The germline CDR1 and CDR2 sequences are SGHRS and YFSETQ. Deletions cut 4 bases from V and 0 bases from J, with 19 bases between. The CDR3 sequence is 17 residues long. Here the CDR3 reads CASSPTGVRADQETQYF. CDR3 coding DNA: TGCGCCAGCAGCCCGACCGGGGTGCGGGCGGACCAAGAGACCCAGTACTTC.

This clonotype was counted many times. The CDR3 DNA reads TGTGCCAGCAGCTTAGTTGGACAGAGCAATCAGCCCCAGCATTTT. It is translated as CASSLVGQSNQPQHF. The chain employs TRBV7-8 and TRBJ1-5, with a weak D call TRBD1 (6 bases). The CDR3 runs 15 residues. The germline CDR1 and CDR2 sequences are SGHVS and FQNEAQ. The V and J ends lost 1 base and 1 base respectively, with 8 bases between them.

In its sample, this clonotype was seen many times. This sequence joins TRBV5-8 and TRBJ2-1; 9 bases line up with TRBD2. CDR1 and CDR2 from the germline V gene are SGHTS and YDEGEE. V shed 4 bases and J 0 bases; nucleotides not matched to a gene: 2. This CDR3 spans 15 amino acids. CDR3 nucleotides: TGTGCCAGCAGCCCACTAGCGGGCTCCTACAATGAGCAGTTCTTC. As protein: CASSPLAGSYNEQFF.

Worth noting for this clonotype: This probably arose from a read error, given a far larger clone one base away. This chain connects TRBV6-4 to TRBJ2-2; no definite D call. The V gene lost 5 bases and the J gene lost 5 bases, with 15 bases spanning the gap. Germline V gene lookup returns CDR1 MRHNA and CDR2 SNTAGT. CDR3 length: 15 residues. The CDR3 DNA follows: TGTGCCAGCAGTTACGTGACATGGATGACCGGGGAGCTGTTTTTT. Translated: CASSYVTWMTGELFF.

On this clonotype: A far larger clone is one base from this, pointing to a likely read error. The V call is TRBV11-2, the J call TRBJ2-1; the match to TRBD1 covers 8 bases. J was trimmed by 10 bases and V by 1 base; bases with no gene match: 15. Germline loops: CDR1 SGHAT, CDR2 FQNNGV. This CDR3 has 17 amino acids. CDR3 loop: CASSLVGRDRGTYEQFF. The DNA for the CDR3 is TGTGCCAGCAGCTTAGTCGGAAGAGACAGGGGTACCTACGAGCAGTTCTTC.

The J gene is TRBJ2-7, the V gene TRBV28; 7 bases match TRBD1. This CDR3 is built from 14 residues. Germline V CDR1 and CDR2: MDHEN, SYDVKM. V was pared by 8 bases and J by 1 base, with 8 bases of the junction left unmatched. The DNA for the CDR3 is TGTGCCAGCTTAGGGACAGTAAGATCCTACGAGCAGTACTTC. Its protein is CASLGTVRSYEQYF. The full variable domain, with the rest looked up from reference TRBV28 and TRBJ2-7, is DVKVTQSSRYLVKRTGEKVFLECVQDMDHENMFWYRQDPGLGLRLIYFSYDVKMKEKGDIPEGYSVSREKKERFSLILESASTNQTSMYLCASLGTVRSYEQYFGPGTRLTVT.

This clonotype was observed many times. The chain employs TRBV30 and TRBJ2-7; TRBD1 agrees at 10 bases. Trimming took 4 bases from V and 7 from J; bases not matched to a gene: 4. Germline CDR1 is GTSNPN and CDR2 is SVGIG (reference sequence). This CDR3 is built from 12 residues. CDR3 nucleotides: TGTGCCTGGAAGGACAGGGGGTATGAGCAGTACTTC. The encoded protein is CAWKDRGYEQYF.

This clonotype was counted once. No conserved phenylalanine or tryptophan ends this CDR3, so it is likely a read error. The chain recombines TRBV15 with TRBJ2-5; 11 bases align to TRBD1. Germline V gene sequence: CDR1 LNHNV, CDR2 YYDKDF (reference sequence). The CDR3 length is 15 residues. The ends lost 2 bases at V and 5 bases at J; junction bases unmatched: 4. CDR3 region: CATSRRTGGVETQYL. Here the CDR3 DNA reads TGTGCCACCAGCAGAAGGACAGGGGGCGTTGAGACCCAGTACTTA.